This is a list of T cell receptor beta chains from one sample in a study of blood T cell repertoires in COVID-19. Some clones are missing from TCRdb's copy, which holds only in-frame ones; the method was immunoSEQ multiplex PCR. Here the sample spans 60,000 to 75,000 clones, 65% to 85% being singletons. The sample comprised peripheral blood. The receptors were gathered from a woman in her fifties or sixties with acute or convalescent COVID-19. Both conserved end residues are part of each CDR3. D genes are given only for firm matches. Expanded clones are given a class, and other clones once, few, many or no size at all.

J gene | D gene | clone size | V gene | CDR3 DNA | CDR3 protein
TRBJ1-1 | TRBD1 | . | TRBV28 | TGTGCCAGCAATGAATCCGGGACAGAGAACACTGAAGCTTTCTTT | CASNESGTENTEAFF
TRBJ1-3 | . | . | TRBV7-6 | TGTGCCAGCAGCTTAGGAGCCCGGGGGGCGAGCTCTGGAAACACCATATATTTT | CASSLGARGASSGNTIYF
TRBJ2-3 | . | . | TRBV11-2 | TGTGCCAGCAGCTTAGGGCAGACAGGCACAGATACGCAGTATTTT | CASSLGQTGTDTQYF
TRBJ2-7 | TRBD2 | . | TRBV4-1 | TGCGCCAGCAGCCAAGACCAGAGCGGGAGTCGGGGCGAGCAGTACTTC | CASSQDQSGSRGEQYF
TRBJ1-4 | . | . | TRBV13 | TGTGCCAGCAGCTTAGAACGGGGTGCCGCTAATGAAAAACTGTTTTTT | CASSLERGAANEKLFF
TRBJ2-7 | TRBD2 | . | TRBV24-1 | TGTGCCACCAGTGACCTGTCGGCGGGAGGCCCAATCCGCGCTTGCGAGCAGTACTTC | CATSDLSAGGPIRACEQYF
TRBJ2-5 | TRBD2 | . | TRBV5-1 | TGCGCCAGCAGCCTTCGGGGACTAGCGGGGGAGGAGACCCAGTACTTC | CASSLRGLAGEETQYF
TRBJ1-1 | . | few | TRBV7-9 | TGTGCCAGCAGATTGCAGGAGAACACTGAAGCTTTCTTT | CASRLQENTEAFF
TRBJ1-5 | . | . | TRBV28 | TGTGCCAGCAGTTTGGAGTTGCCTAATCAGCCCCAGCATTTT | CASSLELPNQPQHF
TRBJ2-7 | . | . | TRBV5-1 | TGCGCCAGCAGCTTGGGCGAGGTCTACGAGCAGTACTTC | CASSLGEVYEQYF
TRBJ2-1 | . | . | TRBV5-1 | TGCGCCAGCAGCTTAGCGGGTCTCTACAATGAGCAGTTCTTC | CASSLAGLYNEQFF
TRBJ2-7 | TRBD2 | . | TRBV11-2 | TGTGCCAGCAGCCCAGGACTAGCTGGGGCCTACGAGCAGTACTTC | CASSPGLAGAYEQYF
TRBJ2-1 | . | . | TRBV6-2/TRBV6-3 | TGTGCCAGCAGTTCTATCGTAGTTCTGCCATACAATGAGCAGTTCTTC | CASSSIVVLPYNEQFF
TRBJ1-3 | . | . | TRBV4-1 | TGCGCCAGCAGCCCTGGACAACTCTCTGGAAACACCATATATTTT | CASSPGQLSGNTIYF
TRBJ1-1 | TRBD1 | . | TRBV3-1/TRBV3-2 | TGTGCCAGCACACTTGGACAGGGCTGGACTGAAGCTTTCTTT | CASTLGQGWTEAFF
TRBJ1-1 | . | . | TRBV5-1 | TGCGCCAGCAGCCTCTATTCGGACACTGAAGCTTTCTTT | CASSLYSDTEAFF
TRBJ1-2 | . | . | TRBV3-1/TRBV3-2 | TGTGCCAGCACTCCACAGGGTTTTGGTGGCTACACCTTC | CASTPQGFGGYTF
TRBJ1-2 | . | . | TRBV13 | TGTGCCAGCAGCTTAGGGTCCAGGGGAGTCTATGGCTACACCTTC | CASSLGSRGVYGYTF
TRBJ2-3 | . | . | TRBV24-1 | TGTGCCACCAGTAATGCGGGGACAGATACGCAGTATTTT | CATSNAGTDTQYF
TRBJ1-1 | . | . | TRBV2 | TGTGCCAGCAGTGAAGGTTTCCCAAGGGACACCTTGAACACTGAAGCTTTCTTT | CASSEGFPRDTLNTEAFF
TRBJ2-5 | TRBD2 | . | TRBV28 | TGTGCCAGCAGTTTCCGGGGGGGGTACCAAGAGACCCAGTACTTC | CASSFRGGYQETQYF
TRBJ2-3 | TRBD1 | . | TRBV6-5 | TGTGCCAGCAGGGTGGGACAGGGGATGAATACGCAGTATTTT | CASRVGQGMNTQYF
TRBJ2-3 | TRBD1 | . | TRBV7-7 | TGTGCCAGCAGCCCGACAGGGAGCACAGATACGCAGTATTTT | CASSPTGSTDTQYF
TRBJ2-3 | TRBD1 | . | TRBV5-1 | TGCGCCAGCAGCTTCGGACAGGGCACAGATACGCAGTATTTT | CASSFGQGTDTQYF
TRBJ2-1 | TRBD2 | . | TRBV4-3 | TGCGCCAGCAGCCGACTAAGACTAGCGGGAGGGCCCGGTGAGCAGTTCTTC | CASSRLRLAGGPGEQFF
TRBJ1-3 | TRBD1 | . | TRBV18 | TGTGCCAGCTCACCCTACCAGGGGGACTCTGGAAACACCATATATTTT | CASSPYQGDSGNTIYF
TRBJ2-3 | TRBD2 | . | TRBV9 | TGTGCCAGCAGCGTAAGCGGGAGAAGCACAGATACGCAGTATTTT | CASSVSGRSTDTQYF
TRBJ2-3 | TRBD2 | . | TRBV4-3 | TGCGCCAGCAGCCAAGATCGGGGGGGACTAAGCACAGATACGCAGTATTTT | CASSQDRGGLSTDTQYF
TRBJ1-2 | TRBD1 | . | TRBV11-2 | TGTGCCAGCAGCTCCCTCACAGGGGGCTTCTATGGCTACACCTTC | CASSSLTGGFYGYTF
TRBJ1-5 | . | . | TRBV28 | TGTGCCAGCAGTGGAGATCAGCCCCAGCATTTT | CASSGDQPQHF
TRBJ2-7 | . | . | TRBV20-1 | TGCAGTGTTAATCCCTTTCGCGAGCAGTACTTC | CSVNPFREQYF
TRBJ1-2 | TRBD1 | . | TRBV6-2/TRBV6-3 | TGTGCCAGCAGTTCGGACAGGGGCTTGGGTGGCTACACCTTC | CASSSDRGLGGYTF
TRBJ2-1 | . | . | TRBV7-8 | TGTGCCAGCAGCTTAGAGGTGTCAGTAAGGGGAAACGTGCAGTTCTTC | CASSLEVSVRGNVQFF